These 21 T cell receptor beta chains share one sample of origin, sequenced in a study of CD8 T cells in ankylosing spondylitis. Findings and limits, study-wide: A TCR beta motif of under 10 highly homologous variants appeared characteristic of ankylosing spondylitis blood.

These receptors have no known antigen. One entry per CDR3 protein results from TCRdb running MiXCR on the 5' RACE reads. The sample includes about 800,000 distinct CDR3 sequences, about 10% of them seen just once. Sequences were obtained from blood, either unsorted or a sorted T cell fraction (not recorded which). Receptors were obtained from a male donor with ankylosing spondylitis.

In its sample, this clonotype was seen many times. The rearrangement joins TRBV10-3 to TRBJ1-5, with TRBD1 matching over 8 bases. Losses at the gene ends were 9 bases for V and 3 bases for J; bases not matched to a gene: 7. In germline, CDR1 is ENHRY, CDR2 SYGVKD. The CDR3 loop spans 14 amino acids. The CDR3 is CAISRQGNNQPQHF. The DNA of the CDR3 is TGTGCCATAAGCAGACAGGGGAACAATCAGCCCCAGCATTTT.

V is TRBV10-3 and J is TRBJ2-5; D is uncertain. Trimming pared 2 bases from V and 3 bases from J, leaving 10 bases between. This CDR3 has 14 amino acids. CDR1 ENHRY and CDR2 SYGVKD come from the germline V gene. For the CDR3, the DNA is TGTGCCATCAGTGAGGGACGCCAAAAAGAGACCCAGTACTTC. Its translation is CAISEGRQKETQYF.

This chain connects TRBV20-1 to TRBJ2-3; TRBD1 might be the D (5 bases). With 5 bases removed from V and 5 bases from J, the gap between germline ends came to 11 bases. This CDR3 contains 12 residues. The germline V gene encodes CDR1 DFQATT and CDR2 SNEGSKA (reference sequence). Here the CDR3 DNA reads TGCAGTGCTCCAGGGATGGGAGATACGCAGTATTTT. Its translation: CSAPGMGDTQYF.

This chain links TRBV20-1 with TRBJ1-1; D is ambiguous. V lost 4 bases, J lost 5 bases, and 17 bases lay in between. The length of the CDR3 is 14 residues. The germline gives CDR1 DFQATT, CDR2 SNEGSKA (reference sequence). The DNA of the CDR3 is TGCAGTGCTACAGGATATGGCAGTGAAACTGAAGCTTTCTTT. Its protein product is CSATGYGSETEAFF.

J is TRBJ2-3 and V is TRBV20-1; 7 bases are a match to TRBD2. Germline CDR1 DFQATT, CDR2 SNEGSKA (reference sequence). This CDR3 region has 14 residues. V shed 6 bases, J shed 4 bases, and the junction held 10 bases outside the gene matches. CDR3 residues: CSAPRRLASDTQYF. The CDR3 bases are TGCAGTGCCCCGAGGAGACTAGCATCAGATACGCAGTATTTT.

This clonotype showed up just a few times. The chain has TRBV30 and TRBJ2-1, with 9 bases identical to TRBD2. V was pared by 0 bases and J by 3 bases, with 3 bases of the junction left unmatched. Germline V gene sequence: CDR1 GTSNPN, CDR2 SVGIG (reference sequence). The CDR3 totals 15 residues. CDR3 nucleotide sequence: TGTGCCTGGAGTGTTAGGACTAGCGTCTACAATGAGCAGTTCTTC. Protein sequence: CAWSVRTSVYNEQFF.

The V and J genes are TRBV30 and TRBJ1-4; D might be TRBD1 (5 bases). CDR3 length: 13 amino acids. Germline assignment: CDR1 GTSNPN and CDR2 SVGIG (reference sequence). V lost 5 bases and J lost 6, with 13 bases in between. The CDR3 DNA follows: TGTGCCTGGTCGGGGCAGATACATGAAAAACTGTTTTTT. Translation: CAWSGQIHEKLFF.

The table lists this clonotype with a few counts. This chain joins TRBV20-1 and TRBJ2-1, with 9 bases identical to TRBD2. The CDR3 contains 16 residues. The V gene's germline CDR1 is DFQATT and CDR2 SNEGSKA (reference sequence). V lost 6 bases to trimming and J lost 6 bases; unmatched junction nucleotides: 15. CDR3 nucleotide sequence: TGCAGTGCGGTTTCTGTGCGGGAGGGCCGTCGCAATGAGCAGTTCTTC. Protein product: CSAVSVREGRRNEQFF.

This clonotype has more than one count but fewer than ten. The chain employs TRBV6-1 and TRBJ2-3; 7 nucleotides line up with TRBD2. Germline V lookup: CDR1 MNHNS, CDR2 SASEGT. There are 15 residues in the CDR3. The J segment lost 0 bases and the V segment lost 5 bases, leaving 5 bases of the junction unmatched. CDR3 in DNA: TGTGCCAGCAGTCGGAGGCGGGGGAGCACAGATACGCAGTATTTT. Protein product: CASSRRRGSTDTQYF.

CDR3 residues: CASRPMGLIDTQYF. In DNA form, the CDR3 reads TGTGCCAGCAGACCTATGGGGCTGATAGATACGCAGTATTTT. The chain links TRBV6-1 to TRBJ2-3; D possibly corresponds to TRBD1 (5 bases). The germline V and J ends were trimmed by 6 bases and 5 bases, with 15 bases remaining between them. This CDR3 is built from 14 residues. The germline gives CDR1 MNHNS, CDR2 SASEGT.

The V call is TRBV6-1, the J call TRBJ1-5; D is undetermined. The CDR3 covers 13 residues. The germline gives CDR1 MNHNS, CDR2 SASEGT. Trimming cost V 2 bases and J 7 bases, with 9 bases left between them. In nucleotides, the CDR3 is TGTGCCAGCAGTGAAATTCGGGGACAGCCCCAGCATTTT. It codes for CASSEIRGQPQHF.

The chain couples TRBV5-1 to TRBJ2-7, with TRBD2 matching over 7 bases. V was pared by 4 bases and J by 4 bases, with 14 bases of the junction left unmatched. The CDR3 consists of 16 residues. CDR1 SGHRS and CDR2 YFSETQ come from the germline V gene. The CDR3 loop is CASSPQGGANLYEQYF. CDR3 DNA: TGCGCCAGCAGCCCGCAGGGAGGGGCAAATTTGTACGAGCAGTACTTC.

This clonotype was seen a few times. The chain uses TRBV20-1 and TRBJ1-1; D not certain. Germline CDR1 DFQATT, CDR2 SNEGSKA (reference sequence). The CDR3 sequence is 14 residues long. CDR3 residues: CSGVKGNLNTEAFF. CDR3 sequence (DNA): TGCAGCGGGGTCAAAGGAAACTTGAACACTGAAGCTTTCTTT.

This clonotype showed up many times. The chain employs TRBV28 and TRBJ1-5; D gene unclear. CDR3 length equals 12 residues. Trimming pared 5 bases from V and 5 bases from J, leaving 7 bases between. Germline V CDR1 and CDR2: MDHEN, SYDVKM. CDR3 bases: TGTGCCAGCAGTCCTCGCTATCAGCCCCAGCATTTT. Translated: CASSPRYQPQHF. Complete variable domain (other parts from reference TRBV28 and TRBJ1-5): DVKVTQSSRYLVKRTGEKVFLECVQDMDHENMFWYRQDPGLGLRLIYFSYDVKMKEKGDIPEGYSVSREKKERFSLILESASTNQTSMYLCASSPRYQPQHFGDGTRLSIL.

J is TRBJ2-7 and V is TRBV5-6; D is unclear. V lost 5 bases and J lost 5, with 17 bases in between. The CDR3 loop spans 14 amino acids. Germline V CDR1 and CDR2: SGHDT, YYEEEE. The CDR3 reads CASSHTAVGDEQYF. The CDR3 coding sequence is TGTGCCAGCAGTCACACGGCCGTAGGAGACGAGCAGTACTTC.

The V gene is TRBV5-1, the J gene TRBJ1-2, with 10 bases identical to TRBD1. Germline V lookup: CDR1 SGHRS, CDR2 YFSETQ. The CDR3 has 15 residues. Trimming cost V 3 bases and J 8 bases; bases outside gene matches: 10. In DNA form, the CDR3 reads TGCGCCAGCAGCTCCGGACAGGGGGAGGTTCGGGGCTACACCTTC. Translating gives CASSSGQGEVRGYTF.

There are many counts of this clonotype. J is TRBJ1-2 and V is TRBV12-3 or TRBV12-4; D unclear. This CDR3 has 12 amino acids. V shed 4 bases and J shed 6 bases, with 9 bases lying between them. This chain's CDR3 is CASSWWKNGYTF. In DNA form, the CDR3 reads TGTGCCAGCAGTTGGTGGAAAAATGGCTACACCTTC.

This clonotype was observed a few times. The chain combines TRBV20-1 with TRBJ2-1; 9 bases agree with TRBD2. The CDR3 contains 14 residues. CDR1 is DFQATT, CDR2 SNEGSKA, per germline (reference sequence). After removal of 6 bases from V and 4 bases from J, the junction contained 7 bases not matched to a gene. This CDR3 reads CSAPGTSLYNEQFF. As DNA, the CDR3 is TGCAGTGCCCCCGGGACTAGCCTTTACAATGAGCAGTTCTTC.

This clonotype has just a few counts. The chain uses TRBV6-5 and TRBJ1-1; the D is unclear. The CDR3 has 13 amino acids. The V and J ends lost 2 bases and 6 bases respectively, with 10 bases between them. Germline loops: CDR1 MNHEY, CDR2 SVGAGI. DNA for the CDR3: TGTGCCAGCAGTTACGGTAGGAGGGCTGAAGCTTTCTTT. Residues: CASSYGRRAEAFF.

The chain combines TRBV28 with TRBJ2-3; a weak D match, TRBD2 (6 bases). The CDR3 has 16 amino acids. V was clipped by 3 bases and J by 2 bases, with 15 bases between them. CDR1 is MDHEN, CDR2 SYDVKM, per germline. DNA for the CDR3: TGTGCCAGCAGTTTCCGGTGGCGGGGAGCCACAGATACGCAGTATTTT. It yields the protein CASSFRWRGATDTQYF.

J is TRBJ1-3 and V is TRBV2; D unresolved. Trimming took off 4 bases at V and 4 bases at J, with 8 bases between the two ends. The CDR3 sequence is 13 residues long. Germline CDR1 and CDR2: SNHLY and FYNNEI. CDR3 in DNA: TGTGCCAGCAGTGCCTCTGAGGGAAACACCATATATTTT. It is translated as CASSASEGNTIYF.